Below are 22 T cell receptor beta chains sequenced from a single sample in a study of cytotoxic CD8 clonotypes in ibrutinib-treated CLL. Method: immunoSEQ multiplex PCR; TCRdb's copy keeps in-frame clones and lacks some. The sample contains over 70,000 clones, about 85% of which appear only once. The starting material was PBMCs, obtained after 12 months of ibrutinib treatment. The receptors were sampled from a human donor with chronic lymphocytic leukemia.

V usage is TRBV27 and J usage is TRBJ2-7; D is possibly TRBD1 or TRBD2 (6 bases each). Germline V CDR1 and CDR2: MNHEY, SMNVEV (reference sequence). The CDR3 consists of 12 residues. Trimming removed 6 bases from V and 6 bases from J, with 12 bases in between. The CDR3 is CASRPGGGEQYF. The CDR3 nucleotides are TGTGCCAGCAGGCCCGGGGGCGGCGAGCAGTACTTC.

This clone was seen at least ten times. The J gene is TRBJ1-5, the V gene TRBV7-8, with D possibly matching TRBD1 (6 bases). The CDR3 length is 16 residues. Germline CDR1 is SGHVS and CDR2 is FQNEAQ. The V end was cut by 5 bases, the J end by 3 bases, with 17 bases between. The CDR3 DNA reads as TGTGCCAGCAGCCCTACGGGGGGGGGCTCCAATCAGCCCCAGCATTTT. Its protein is CASSPTGGGSNQPQHF.

The V call is TRBV29-1, the J call TRBJ2-3; the D is unclear. Germline values: CDR1 SQVTM, CDR2 ANQGSEA. This CDR3 has 12 residues. Trimming took off 7 bases at V and 0 bases at J, with 8 bases between the two ends. This chain's CDR3 is CSAAPSTDTQYF. In nucleotides, the CDR3 is TGCAGCGCCGCCCCTAGCACAGATACGCAGTATTTT.

This clone turned up a few times. The chain couples TRBV10-2 to TRBJ1-5; the D is unclear. The V gene lost 0 bases and the J gene lost 7 bases, with 7 bases spanning the gap. The CDR3 spans 13 residues. Germline CDR1 WSHSY, CDR2 SAAADI. CDR3 in DNA: TGCGCCAGCAGTGAGTCATTGGGGCAGCCCCAGCATTTT. Protein sequence: CASSESLGQPQHF.

The chain is built from TRBV25-1 and TRBJ2-1, with 7 bases identical to TRBD2. Unmatched junction bases numbered 3, after V lost 4 bases and J lost 0 bases. This CDR3 comprises 15 residues. The germline V gene has CDR1 MGHDK and CDR2 SYGVNS. For the CDR3, the DNA is TGTGCCAGCAGTGTGGGGGGGGGCTCCTACAATGAGCAGTTCTTC. Translated, it gives CASSVGGGSYNEQFF. The variable domain in full, completed from reference TRBV25-1 and TRBJ2-1, reads EADIYQTPRYLVIGTGKKITLECSQTMGHDKMYWYQQDPGMELHLIHYSYGVNSTEKGDLSSESTVSRIRTEHFPLTLESARPSHTSQYLCASSVGGGSYNEQFFGPGTRLTVL.

The V call is TRBV2, the J call TRBJ2-3, with TRBD2 as a possible D gene (7 bases). The CDR3 spans 15 residues. Between the trimmed V and J ends, which lost 4 bases and 4 bases, there was a span of 15 bases. Per the germline V gene, CDR1 is SNHLY and CDR2 is FYNNEI. The DNA of the CDR3 is TGTGCCAGCAGTGGGGGGGGCATTAGCGCAGATACGCAGTATTTT. Amino acids: CASSGGGISADTQYF. The variable domain in full, with the rest retrieved from reference TRBV2 and TRBJ2-3, is EPEVTQTPSHQVTQMGQEVILRCVPISNHLYFYWYRQILGQKVEFLVSFYNNEISEKSEIFDDQFSVERPDGSNFTLKIRSTKLEDSAMYFCASSGGGISADTQYFGPGTRLTVL.

The chain recombines TRBV5-1 with TRBJ2-7; 11 nucleotides agree with TRBD2. The CDR3 is 17 amino acids. The germline V gene encodes CDR1 SGHRS and CDR2 YFSETQ. After removal of 4 bases from V and 6 bases from J, the junction contained 15 bases not matched to a gene. This chain's CDR3 is CASSLGRTSGPPGEQYF. The CDR3 DNA sequence: TGCGCCAGCAGCCTTGGCCGGACTAGCGGGCCCCCCGGCGAGCAGTACTTC.

The rearrangement links TRBV19 to TRBJ1-3; D is perhaps TRBD1 (6 bases). The V and J ends lost 7 bases and 0 bases respectively, with 25 bases between them. Germline assignment: CDR1 LNHDA and CDR2 SQIVND (reference sequence). The CDR3 length is 19 residues. The DNA of the CDR3 is TGTGCCAGTACCCCGGACAGCCCGGGTAGATTTGGCTCTGGAAACACCATATATTTT. As protein: CASTPDSPGRFGSGNTIYF.

The count of this clone is one. The CDR3 region has the DNA TGTGCCAGCAGCCAAGATGCGGGGGGGGCTAAAGAGACCCAGTACTTC. It translates to CASSQDAGGAKETQYF. The chain employs TRBV4-2 and TRBJ2-5; 9 bases fit TRBD2. The CDR3 runs 16 residues. CDR1 and CDR2 (germline): LGHNA, YNFKEQ. Trimming cost V 0 bases and J 3 bases; bases outside gene matches: 5.

This chain joins TRBV7-2 and TRBJ2-5; D is possibly TRBD1 (5 bases). The V gene lost 1 base and the J gene lost 1 base, with 10 bases spanning the gap. Germline V gene sequence: CDR1 SGHTA, CDR2 FQGNSA. The CDR3 is made up of 15 amino acids. CDR3 protein: CASSLGGPTQETQYF. CDR3 nucleotide sequence: TGTGCCAGCAGCTTAGGGGGCCCCACCCAAGAGACCCAGTACTTC.

Concerning this clone: At the DNA level, this CDR3 is encoded by other sequences in the same sample as well. The chain is built from TRBV18 and TRBJ1-5, with D maybe TRBD1 (5 bases). Deletions cut 6 bases from V and 2 bases from J, with 11 bases between. From germline, CDR1 is KGHSH and CDR2 LQKENI. This CDR3 comprises 14 residues. This chain's CDR3 is CASSRGGGNQPQHF. CDR3 sequence (DNA): TGTGCCAGCTCCCGGGGGGGAGGCAATCAGCCCCAGCATTTT. The variable domain in full, with the rest retrieved from reference TRBV18 and TRBJ1-5, is NAGVMQNPRHLVRRRGQEARLRCSPMKGHSHVYWYRQLPEEGLKFMVYLQKENIIDESGMPKERFSAEFPKEGPSILRIQQVVRGDSAAYFCASSRGGGNQPQHFGDGTRLSIL.

The chain uses TRBV30 and TRBJ2-3, with 10 bases lining up with TRBD2. V shed 4 bases, J shed 0 bases, and the junction held 13 bases outside the gene matches. There are 18 residues in the CDR3. Germline V gene sequence: CDR1 GTSNPN, CDR2 SVGIG (reference sequence). CDR3 coding DNA: TGTGCCTGGAACAGACATCGGACTAGCGGTCCTAGCACAGATACGCAGTATTTT. Its translation: CAWNRHRTSGPSTDTQYF.

This clone was seen a handful of times. This chain links TRBV5-1 with TRBJ2-3, with TRBD2 matching over 8 bases. The CDR3 has 17 amino acids. CDR1 and CDR2 from the germline V gene are SGHRS and YFSETQ. J was trimmed by 0 bases and V by 4 bases; bases with no gene match: 10. The CDR3 nucleotides read TGCGCCAGCAGCCTCCCCCCACTAGCGGTCAGCACAGATACGCAGTATTTT. This encodes CASSLPPLAVSTDTQYF.

The table lists this clone with a count of one. The chain couples TRBV6-5 to TRBJ1-4; weak D call: TRBD1 (6 bases). Between the trimmed V and J ends, which lost 8 bases and 3 bases, there was a span of 16 bases. This CDR3 is built from 15 residues. Germline V gene sequence: CDR1 MNHEY, CDR2 SVGAGI. CDR3 protein: CASGPQGGANEKLFF. The CDR3 nucleotides read TGTGCCAGCGGACCACAGGGTGGGGCTAATGAAAAACTGTTTTTT.

The genes are TRBV18 and TRBJ2-5, with D maybe TRBD2 (6 bases). V lost 3 bases, J lost 1 base, and 9 bases lay in between. The V gene's germline CDR1 is KGHSH and CDR2 LQKENI. CDR3 length: 14 amino acids. CDR3 nucleotide sequence: TGTGCCAGCTCACCGACTAGGCGCCAAGAGACCCAGTACTTC. Translated, it gives CASSPTRRQETQYF.

V is TRBV27 and J is TRBJ1-1; possibly TRBD1 for D (5 bases). Trimming removed 4 bases from V and 7 bases from J, with 13 bases in between. The CDR3 contains 13 residues. Per germline, CDR1 MNHEY and CDR2 SMNVEV (reference sequence). In DNA form, the CDR3 reads TGTGCCAGCAGTTGGGGCGTGCAGGGTGAAGCTTTCTTT. Amino acid sequence: CASSWGVQGEAFF.

This clone was observed a few times. The CDR3 sequence is CASRGYGYTF. Here the CDR3 DNA reads TGCGCCAGCCGAGGCTATGGCTACACCTTC. The gene calls are TRBV5-1 and TRBJ1-2; D gene ambiguous. Germline CDR1 is SGHRS and CDR2 is YFSETQ. The CDR3 consists of 10 residues. V lost 7 bases and J 4 bases, leaving 5 bases between the germline ends. The variable domain in full, completed from reference TRBV5-1 and TRBJ1-2, reads KAGVTQTPRYLIKTRGQQVTLSCSPISGHRSVSWYQQTPGQGLQFLFEYFSETQRNKGNFPGRFSGRQFSNSRSEMNVSTLELGDSALYLCASRGYGYTFGSGTRLTVV.

This sequence joins TRBV5-8 and TRBJ2-1, with 14 nucleotides matching TRBD2. This CDR3 has 18 residues. J lost 2 bases, V lost 3 bases, and 7 bases had no gene match. Germline CDR1 SGHTS, CDR2 YDEGEE. This CDR3 is CASSSGLAGGFTYNEQFF. The DNA for the CDR3 is TGTGCCAGCAGCTCCGGACTAGCGGGGGGTTTCACCTACAATGAGCAGTTCTTC.

The rearrangement joins TRBV7-2 to TRBJ1-5, with a weak D call TRBD1 (6 bases). This CDR3 spans 13 amino acids. The V gene lost 5 bases and the J gene lost 7 bases, with 12 bases spanning the gap. CDR1 is SGHTA, CDR2 FQGNSA, per germline. The DNA for the CDR3 is TGTGCCAGCAGCAAGGGGGAATGGCAGCCCCAGCATTTT. It yields the protein CASSKGEWQPQHF.

V is TRBV10-3 and J is TRBJ1-2; D is uncertain. Germline assignment: CDR1 ENHRY and CDR2 SYGVKD. V lost 2 bases and J lost 4, with 11 bases in between. The CDR3 spans 14 residues. As DNA, the CDR3 is TGTGCCATCAGTGAGGGGGAGGGCCTCTATGGCTACACCTTC. Protein product: CAISEGEGLYGYTF.

The CDR3 nucleotides read TGTGCCAGCAGTTTGTCTTGGGAAAACATTCAGTACTTC. Translating it yields CASSLSWENIQYF. The V call is TRBV28, the J call TRBJ2-4; D gene unclear. V lost 3 bases and J lost 5, with 8 bases in between. The CDR3 runs to 13 residues. CDR1 and CDR2 from the germline V gene are MDHEN and SYDVKM.

This sequence joins TRBV7-3 and TRBJ1-6; the match to TRBD1 covers 8 bases. CDR3 length: 15 residues. Germline CDR1 SGHTA, CDR2 FQGTGA. V lost 5 bases, J lost 7 bases, and 7 bases stayed unmatched. The CDR3 DNA follows: TGTGCCAGCAGCCCGACCGGACAGGGAAATTCACCCCTCCACTTT. This encodes CASSPTGQGNSPLHF.